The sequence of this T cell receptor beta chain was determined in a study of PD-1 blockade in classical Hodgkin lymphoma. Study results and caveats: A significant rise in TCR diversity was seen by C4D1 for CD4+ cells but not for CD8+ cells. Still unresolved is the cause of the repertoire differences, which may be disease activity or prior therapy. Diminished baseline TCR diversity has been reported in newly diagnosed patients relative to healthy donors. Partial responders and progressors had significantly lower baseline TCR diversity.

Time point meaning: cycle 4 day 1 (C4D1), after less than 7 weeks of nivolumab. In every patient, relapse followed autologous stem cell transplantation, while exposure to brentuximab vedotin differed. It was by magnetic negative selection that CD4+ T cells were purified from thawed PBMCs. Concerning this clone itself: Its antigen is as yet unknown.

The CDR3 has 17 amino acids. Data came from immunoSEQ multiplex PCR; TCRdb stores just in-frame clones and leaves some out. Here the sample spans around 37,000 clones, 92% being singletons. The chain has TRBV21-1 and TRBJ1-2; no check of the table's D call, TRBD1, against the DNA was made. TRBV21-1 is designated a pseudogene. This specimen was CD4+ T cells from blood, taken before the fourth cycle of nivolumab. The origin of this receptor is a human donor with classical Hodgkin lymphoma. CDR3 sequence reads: CASSKEGLRDRRPPTAF. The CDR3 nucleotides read TGTGCCAGCAGCAAAGAGGGGCTCCGGGACAGGAGGCCTCCCACGGCATTC.